This TCR beta chain was sequenced for a study of blood T cell repertoires in COVID-19. Study at large: The United States, Italy and Spain were the sources of the acute and convalescent COVID-19 samples. Sources were T cells, B-cell-depleted T cells, or PBMCs; the material itself was cDNA or gDNA.

This clone was seen a few times. Repertoires were generated with immunoSEQ multiplex PCR, while TCRdb's copy carries only in-frame clones and drops some. The repertoire holds 130,000 to 150,000 clones, with 84% as singletons. The germline CDR1 and CDR2 sequences are SGHTA and FQGNSA. This CDR3 comprises 15 residues. V shed 0 bases and J 7 bases; nucleotides not matched to a gene: 4. V and J are TRBV7-2 and TRBJ2-2; 8 bases map to TRBD1. Sequencing was done on a sample of peripheral blood. The source of this sequence is a man between 60 and 70 years old with active or convalescent COVID-19. CDR3 region: CASSLAQGVNGELFF. The CDR3 bases are TGTGCCAGCAGCTTAGCACAGGGGGTTAACGGGGAGCTGTTTTTT.